Listed here are 29 T cell receptor beta chains from one sample, sequenced in a study of CD8+ T cells in alopecia areata. Investigators isolated RNA and reverse transcribed it into cDNA to act as the sequencing template. Generated by immunoSEQ multiplex PCR, the TCRdb table keeps only in-frame clones and is missing some. This sample has roughly 230,000 clones, with around 43% found just once. Indicated treatment: oral pan-JAK inhibitor, 5-10 mg twice daily. The source was CD4+ T cells sorted from blood, collected at approximately week 37, from a patient treated with tofacitinib. Receptor source: a human donor with alopecia areata.

The sample holds a few counts of this clone. This sequence joins TRBV19 and TRBJ2-3, with D hard to call. Trimming pared 2 bases from V and 6 bases from J, leaving 9 bases between. Germline lookup yields CDR1 LNHDA and CDR2 SQIVND (reference sequence). The CDR3 length is 13 residues. CDR3 coding DNA: TGTGCCAGTAGTATATTTCATCCGGATACGCAGTATTTT. Translated: CASSIFHPDTQYF.

This clone was recorded a few times. The rearrangement joins TRBV10-1 to TRBJ2-3; 7 bases fit TRBD1. CDR3 length: 13 amino acids. Germline CDR1 WNHNN, CDR2 SYGVQD (reference sequence). The trim removed 5 bases at V and 5 bases at J, leaving 4 bases unmatched. CDR3 in amino acids: CASSIYRGDTQYF. Written as DNA, the CDR3 is TGCGCCAGCAGTATTTACAGGGGAGATACGCAGTATTTT.

This chain uses TRBV30 with TRBJ1-4, with 7 bases matching TRBD1. This CDR3 contains 15 residues. The J segment lost 1 base and the V segment lost 0 bases, leaving 2 bases of the junction unmatched. From germline, CDR1 is GTSNPN and CDR2 SVGIG (reference sequence). CDR3 loop: CAWSVGGRTNEKLFF. The CDR3 nucleotides are TGTGCCTGGAGTGTAGGGGGCCGAACTAATGAAAAACTGTTTTTT.

V is TRBV25-1 and J is TRBJ2-1; the D is unclear. The CDR3 contains 13 residues. V was clipped by 1 base and J by 3 bases, with 4 bases between them. Germline V gene sequence: CDR1 MGHDK, CDR2 SYGVNS. CDR3 sequence reads: CASSELVYNEQFF. CDR3 nucleotides: TGTGCCAGCAGTGAATTGGTCTACAATGAGCAGTTCTTC.

V is TRBV7-2 and J is TRBJ2-7, with D perhaps matching TRBD1 or TRBD2 (5 bases each). The V end was cut by 1 base, the J end by 2 bases, with 9 bases between. In germline, CDR1 is SGHTA, CDR2 FQGNSA. The CDR3 is 14 amino acids. As DNA, the CDR3 is TGTGCCAGCAGCTTAGTTGGGGGTACCTACGAGCAGTACTTC. Its translation: CASSLVGGTYEQYF.

This clone occurred a few times. V and J are TRBV29-1 and TRBJ2-3; 10 bases are a match to TRBD2. The germline V gene has CDR1 SQVTM and CDR2 ANQGSEA. J gave up 1 base and V 7 bases, and 5 bases lay outside the gene matches. The CDR3 has 14 amino acids. For the CDR3, the DNA is TGCAGCGGCCACGGGACTAGCGGCACAGATACGCAGTATTTT. Translated: CSGHGTSGTDTQYF.

V usage is TRBV30 and J usage is TRBJ1-1; no definite D call. V was cut by 3 bases and J by 3 bases, with 17 bases left in between. The CDR3 extends over 15 amino acids. Germline V gene data show CDR1 as GTSNPN and CDR2 as SVGIG (reference sequence). CDR3: CAWRFEWKEDTEAFF. The CDR3 DNA follows: TGTGCCTGGAGGTTCGAGTGGAAGGAGGACACTGAAGCTTTCTTT. The whole variable domain, remainder taken from reference TRBV30 and TRBJ1-1, is SQTIHQWPATLVQPVGSPLSLECTVEGTSNPNLYWYRQAAGRGLQLLFYSVGIGQISSEVPQNLSASRPQDRQFILSSKKLLLSDSGFYLCAWRFEWKEDTEAFFGQGTRLTVV.

Turning to this clone: In the same sample, other DNA sequences code for this CDR3. This sequence joins TRBV6-6 and TRBJ2-7; D call uncertain. In germline, CDR1 is MNHNY, CDR2 SVGAGI (reference sequence). There are 12 residues in the CDR3. The V end was cut by 5 bases, the J end by 4 bases, with 9 bases between. The CDR3 loop is CASSVTYYEQYF. In DNA form, the CDR3 reads TGTGCCAGCAGTGTCACCTATTACGAGCAGTACTTC.

This clone was detected only a few times. CDR3 sequence: CASSLEGTGTYGYTF. Here the CDR3 DNA reads TGTGCCAGCAGCTTAGAGGGGACAGGGACCTATGGCTACACCTTC. The chain links TRBV7-2 to TRBJ1-2; 9 nucleotides line up with TRBD1. CDR1 SGHTA and CDR2 FQGNSA come from the germline V gene. Germline trimming cut 1 base from V and 4 bases from J; bases unmatched to any gene: 4. The CDR3 is 15 amino acids.

The chain has TRBV9 and TRBJ2-6; TRBD2 matches at 13 bases. This CDR3 region has 18 residues. J was trimmed by 4 bases and V by 4 bases; bases with no gene match: 8. Germline V gives CDR1 SGDLS, CDR2 YYNGEE. The CDR3 here is CASSPSLAGGRGANVLTF. In DNA form, the CDR3 reads TGTGCCAGCAGCCCGTCACTAGCGGGAGGGAGGGGGGCCAACGTCCTGACTTTC.

This chain uses TRBV5-4 with TRBJ2-1; D remains ambiguous. In germline, CDR1 is SGHNT, CDR2 YYREEE (reference sequence). V was trimmed by 6 bases and J by 8 bases, leaving 9 bases between them. The CDR3 is 11 residues long. CDR3 nucleotides: TGTGCCAGCACTAGTCGGTATGAGCAGTTCTTC. This encodes CASTSRYEQFF.

This clone appeared a few times. The sample contains more than one DNA sequence encoding this CDR3. This chain joins TRBV2 and TRBJ2-1; 7 bases map to TRBD1. Germline V gives CDR1 SNHLY, CDR2 FYNNEI. Losses at the gene ends were 9 bases for V and 4 bases for J; bases not matched to a gene: 9. The CDR3 is made up of 14 amino acids. Here the CDR3 DNA reads TGTGCCAGTAATAGACAGGGTCCATACAATGAGCAGTTCTTC. Translating gives CASNRQGPYNEQFF.

This chain joins TRBV5-4 and TRBJ2-3; weak D call: TRBD2 (6 bases). The CDR3 has 14 amino acids. Germline V gives CDR1 SGHNT, CDR2 YYREEE (reference sequence). V was trimmed by 0 bases and J by 2 bases, leaving 7 bases between them. The CDR3 is CASSLAGDTDTQYF. The CDR3 DNA reads TGTGCCAGCAGCTTGGCGGGAGACACAGATACGCAGTATTTT. Supplemented by reference TRBV5-4 and TRBJ2-3, the full variable domain reads ETGVTQSPTHLIKTRGQQVTLRCSSQSGHNTVSWYQQALGQGPQFIFQYYREEENGRGNFPPRFSGLQFPNYSSELNVNALELDDSALYLCASSLAGDTDTQYFGPGTRLTVL.

This rearrangement joins TRBV29-1 to TRBJ2-2, with D unresolved. The CDR3 has 12 residues. V dropped 3 bases and J dropped 6 bases, with 8 bases sitting between them. Per germline, CDR1 SQVTM and CDR2 ANQGSEA. The CDR3 region has the DNA TGCAGCGTTGACGGCGGCCCCGGGGAGCTGTTTTTT. Translated, it gives CSVDGGPGELFF.

This clone was seen only a few times. The chain has TRBV18 and TRBJ2-6, with a possible D match to TRBD1 (7 bases). V was trimmed by 3 bases and J by 4 bases, leaving 16 bases between them. Germline CDR1 KGHSH, CDR2 LQKENI. CDR3 length: 17 residues. The CDR3 DNA reads TGTGCCAGCTCACCCCAGGAGGGGGCAAGAGGGGCCAACGTCCTGACTTTC. Amino acid sequence: CASSPQEGARGANVLTF.

The J gene is TRBJ2-1, the V gene TRBV29-1, with D tentatively TRBD2 (6 bases). Deletions cut 1 base from V and 0 bases from J, with 13 bases between. CDR3 length equals 16 residues. CDR1 and CDR2 from the germline V gene are SQVTM and ANQGSEA. The CDR3 bases are TGCAGCGTTGAAGGGGGGGTCTACACCTCCTACAATGAGCAGTTCTTC. As protein: CSVEGGVYTSYNEQFF.

The chain employs TRBV30 and TRBJ2-4; no clear D. Germline V CDR1 and CDR2: GTSNPN, SVGIG (reference sequence). The CDR3 runs to 11 residues. The CDR3 DNA reads as TGTGGTCTGGGGGCCAAAAACATTCAGTACTTC. Protein sequence: CGLGAKNIQYF.

This clone was detected only a few times. The chain couples TRBV30 to TRBJ1-1, with D perhaps TRBD1 (6 bases). Between the trimmed V and J ends, which lost 7 bases and 1 base, there was a span of 16 bases. The CDR3 length is 14 residues. The germline V gene has CDR1 GTSNPN and CDR2 SVGIG (reference sequence). CDR3 nucleotides: TGTGCCTCCTCCGGGGGGGGCAGGAACACTGAAGCTTTCTTT. It specifies CASSGGGRNTEAFF.

The sample holds a few counts of this clone. The rearrangement links TRBV4-1 to TRBJ1-2, with 10 bases matching TRBD1. After removal of 3 bases from V and 7 bases from J, the junction contained 8 bases not matched to a gene. CDR1 and CDR2 (germline): MGHRA, YSYEKL. The CDR3 length is 15 residues. CDR3 sequence reads: CASSHDGQGVGGYTF. The DNA of the CDR3 is TGCGCCAGCAGCCATGACGGACAGGGGGTTGGTGGCTACACCTTC.

This clone was seen a handful of times. This rearrangement joins TRBV7-2 to TRBJ1-2; D perhaps matches TRBD1 (5 bases). V was pared by 6 bases and J by 4 bases, with 15 bases between. The CDR3 has 14 residues. Germline V gene data show CDR1 as SGHTA and CDR2 as FQGNSA. The CDR3 sequence: CASSPLGAAYGYTF. In DNA form, the CDR3 reads TGTGCCAGCAGTCCGCTAGGGGCCGCCTATGGCTACACCTTC. The entire variable domain, with the rest obtained from reference TRBV7-2 and TRBJ1-2, is as follows: GAGVSQSPSNKVTEKGKDVELRCDPISGHTALYWYRQSLGQGLEFLIYFQGNSAPDKSGLPSDRFSAERTGGSVSTLTIQRTQQEDSAVYLCASSPLGAAYGYTFGSGTRLTVV.

This clone was found a few times. The chain couples TRBV7-9 to TRBJ1-1; D possibly corresponds to TRBD1 (5 bases). Per germline, CDR1 SEHNR and CDR2 FQNEAQ (reference sequence). Trimming took off 0 bases at V and 3 bases at J, with 5 bases between the two ends. The CDR3 sequence is 13 residues long. CDR3 nucleotides: TGTGCCAGCAGCTTAGCGACAGACACTGAAGCTTTCTTT. Amino acids: CASSLATDTEAFF.

The CDR3 loop is CASSLLGSADQPQHF. CDR3 nucleotides: TGCGCCAGCAGCTTGCTGGGTTCGGCCGATCAGCCCCAGCATTTT. The chain carries TRBV5-1 and TRBJ1-5; no firm D call. Looked up from germline, CDR1 is SGHRS and CDR2 is YFSETQ. The V gene lost 1 base and the J gene lost 5 bases, with 13 bases spanning the gap. This CDR3 is 15 amino acids long. The whole variable domain, filled in from reference TRBV5-1 and TRBJ1-5, reads KAGVTQTPRYLIKTRGQQVTLSCSPISGHRSVSWYQQTPGQGLQFLFEYFSETQRNKGNFPGRFSGRQFSNSRSEMNVSTLELGDSALYLCASSLLGSADQPQHFGDGTRLSIL.

A few counts support this clone. The chain links TRBV7-8 to TRBJ1-3, with no clear D. Germline V gene sequence: CDR1 SGHVS, CDR2 FQNEAQ. There are 15 residues in the CDR3. V lost 8 bases, J lost 0 bases, and 14 bases lay in between. The CDR3 DNA is TGTGCCAGCCAAAGAGGGATTAACTCTGGAAACACCATATATTTT. Encoded protein: CASQRGINSGNTIYF. The complete variable domain, with remaining parts taken from reference TRBV7-8 and TRBJ1-3, reads GAGVSQSPRYKVAKRGQDVALRCDPISGHVSLFWYQQALGQGPEFLTYFQNEAQLDKSGLPSDRFFAERPEGSVSTLKIQRTQQEDSAVYLCASQRGINSGNTIYFGEGSWLTVV.

This clone has more than one count but fewer than ten. This chain links TRBV29-1 with TRBJ2-5; 7 bases map to TRBD2. Germline CDR1 SQVTM, CDR2 ANQGSEA. CDR3 length: 12 residues. V shed 3 bases, J shed 9 bases, and the junction held 7 bases outside the gene matches. Here the CDR3 DNA reads TGCAGCGTTGATGAGACTAGCCTATCCCAGTACTTC. It specifies CSVDETSLSQYF.

This rearrangement joins TRBV28 to TRBJ1-5; D is uncertain. The CDR3 length is 13 residues. V lost 4 bases and J 2 bases, leaving 6 bases between the germline ends. CDR1 MDHEN and CDR2 SYDVKM come from the germline V gene. CDR3 amino acids: CASSSQGNQPQHF. CDR3 coding DNA: TGTGCCAGCAGTTCTCAGGGCAATCAGCCCCAGCATTTT.

The rearrangement links TRBV6-6 to TRBJ1-5; D is ambiguous. V lost 0 bases and J lost 4, with 4 bases in between. This CDR3 region has 13 residues. Germline-derived CDR1 and CDR2 are MNHNY and SVGAGI (reference sequence). CDR3 residues: CASSYSRNQPQHF. Written as DNA, the CDR3 is TGTGCCAGCAGTTACTCGCGTAATCAGCCCCAGCATTTT.

This clone was seen more than once but under ten times. The chain couples TRBV9 to TRBJ2-3, with D possibly called TRBD1 or TRBD2 (5 bases each). V was clipped by 3 bases and J by 1 base, with 9 bases between them. The CDR3 runs to 14 residues. CDR1 and CDR2 from the germline V gene are SGDLS and YYNGEE. DNA for the CDR3: TGTGCCAGCAGCGAACCGGGACGCACAGATACGCAGTATTTT. Its protein product is CASSEPGRTDTQYF.

This clone has just a few counts. The chain recombines TRBV19 with TRBJ2-2, with D hard to call. The V end was cut by 5 bases, the J end by 5 bases, with 6 bases between. Germline lookup yields CDR1 LNHDA and CDR2 SQIVND (reference sequence). The CDR3 consists of 12 residues. CDR3 DNA: TGTGCCAGTAGTCATACGACCGGGGAGCTGTTTTTT. Its translation is CASSHTTGELFF.

The V gene is TRBV19, the J gene TRBJ2-2; D not resolved. V gave up 6 bases and J gave up 2 bases, with 10 bases separating them. The V gene's germline CDR1 is LNHDA and CDR2 SQIVND (reference sequence). This CDR3 is built from 14 residues. CDR3 sequence reads: CASRYGQNTGELFF. CDR3 sequence (DNA): TGTGCCAGTAGATACGGGCAAAACACCGGGGAGCTGTTTTTT.